This T cell receptor beta chain was obtained from a study of T cell repertoires in cytomegalovirus infection. In TCRdb, the reads were re-called with MiXCR into one record per CDR3 protein. The repertoire holds more than 350,000 distinct CDR3 sequences, with approximately 31% as singletons. Germline V lookup: CDR1 SGHAT, CDR2 FQNNGV. The CDR3 extends over 15 amino acids. V dropped 5 bases and J dropped 7; count of bases not matched to a gene: 6. The J gene is TRBJ1-6, the V gene TRBV11-2; TRBD1 matches at 9 bases. Sequenced material: PBMCs. The receptor comes from a human donor in good health (CMV status not recorded). Some clones in this sample may be carry-over from other donors' samples. The CDR3 coding sequence is TGTGCCAGCAGCGCCGGACAGGGGAAGAATTCACCCCTCCACTTT. As protein: CASSAGQGKNSPLHF.